This T cell receptor beta chain came from a study of blood T cells in healthy people across ages. General study findings and limits: Observed TCR beta diversity showed a strong correlation with the percentage of naive T cells as measured by flow cytometry.

At least 6 million PBMCs were isolated per sample. The CDR3 runs to 15 residues. Trimming cost V 0 bases and J 2 bases, with 9 bases left between them. Germline V CDR1 and CDR2: WNHNN, SYGVQD (reference sequence). On this clonotype itself: Antigen specificity is unknown.

With a J-beta primer mix and a sample-barcoded 5' primer, a second PCR ran about 6 to 11 cycles. Sequencing of every sample gave 2.5 million or more CDR3-containing paired-end reads. TCRdb redid the calling of the 5' RACE reads with MiXCR, one entry per CDR3 protein. The sample holds 1,500,000 or so distinct CDR3 sequences; around 40% are singletons and the top ten take more than 4%. This clonotype was obtained from a woman younger than 35 in good health. Sequencing used blood. The chain has TRBV10-1 and TRBJ2-3, with a weak D call TRBD1 (5 bases). The CDR3 protein is CASSESGRVTDTQYF. CDR3 nucleotides: TGCGCCAGCAGTGAGTCGGGCAGGGTCACAGATACGCAGTATTTT.